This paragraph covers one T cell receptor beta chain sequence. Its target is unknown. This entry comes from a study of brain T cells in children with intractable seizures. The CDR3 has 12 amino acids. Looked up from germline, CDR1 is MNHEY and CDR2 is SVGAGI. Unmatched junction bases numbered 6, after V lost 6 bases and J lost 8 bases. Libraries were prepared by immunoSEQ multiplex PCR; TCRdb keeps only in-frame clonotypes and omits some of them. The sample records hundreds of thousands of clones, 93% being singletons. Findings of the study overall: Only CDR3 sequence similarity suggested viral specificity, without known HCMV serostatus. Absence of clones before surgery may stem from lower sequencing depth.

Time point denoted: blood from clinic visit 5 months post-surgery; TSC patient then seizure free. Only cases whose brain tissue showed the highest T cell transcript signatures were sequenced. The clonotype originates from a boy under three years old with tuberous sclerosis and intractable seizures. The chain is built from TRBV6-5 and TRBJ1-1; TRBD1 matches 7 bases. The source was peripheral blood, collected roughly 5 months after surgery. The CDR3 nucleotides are TGTGCCAGCAGGGAGACAGGGTGGGAAGCTTTCTTT. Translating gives CASRETGWEAFF.